These 11 T cell receptor beta chains share one sample of origin, sequenced in a study of T cells in Graves' hyperthyroidism and ophthalmopathy. Researchers amplified the TCR beta CDR3 regions from RNA transcripts. With the HTBI primer set, the TCR CDR3 went through a first round of RT-PCR. TCRdb called the multiplex PCR reads again in MiXCR, with one record for every CDR3 protein. The data contain 540,000 or so distinct CDR3 sequences, 46% of them singletons. The sample was peripheral blood or thyroid tissue (not recorded which). The receptors here all came from an adult woman with Graves' disease, either hyperthyroidism or ophthalmopathy (not recorded which).

This chain joins TRBV29-1 and TRBJ2-5; TRBD1 or TRBD2 may be the D gene (5 bases each). Trimming removed 6 bases from V and 4 bases from J, with 15 bases in between. CDR3 size: 13 residues. Germline lookup yields CDR1 SQVTM and CDR2 ANQGSEA. Here the CDR3 reads CSVGDGLRETQYF. The CDR3 DNA is TGCAGCGTGGGGGACGGTCTCCGAGAGACCCAGTACTTC.

The gene calls are TRBV28 and TRBJ1-1; D remains unclear. The germline V and J ends were trimmed by 2 bases and 11 bases, with 12 bases remaining between them. The CDR3 is 12 amino acids. Germline-derived CDR1 and CDR2 are MDHEN and SYDVKM. The CDR3 protein is CASSLSLVWAFF. The CDR3, as DNA: TGTGCCAGCAGTTTAAGTCTGGTTTGGGCTTTCTTT.

This clonotype came up once. This chain connects TRBV10-3 to TRBJ2-5; 7 bases align to TRBD2. The CDR3 totals 13 residues. CDR1 ENHRY and CDR2 SYGVKD come from the germline V gene. Trimming at V came to 4 bases and at J to 5 bases, leaving 4 bases not matched to a gene. In DNA, the CDR3 is TGTGCCATCAGTGCAGCGGGATTGGAGACCCAGTACTTC. This codes for CAISAAGLETQYF.

In regard to this clonotype: Germline and junction disagree at one end, which may indicate a read error. The V gene is TRBV20-1, the J gene TRBJ2-7; D possibly corresponds to TRBD2 (5 bases). CDR3 length equals 13 residues. CDR1 and CDR2 from the germline V gene are DFQATT and SNEGSKA (reference sequence). The CDR3 nucleotides read TGCAGTGCTAGAGATCCCATTCCCGGGGAGCTGTACTTC. Translating it yields CSARDPIPGELYF.

This clonotype has only a few counts. The chain joins TRBV15 to TRBJ1-1, with D uncertain. This CDR3 region has 14 residues. Germline CDR1 LNHNV, CDR2 YYDKDF (reference sequence). The V end was cut by 1 base, the J end by 2 bases, with 8 bases between. CDR3 sequence (DNA): TGTGCCACCAGCAGAGGCCGATACAACACTGAAGCTTTCTTT. The encoded protein is CATSRGRYNTEAFF.

Regarding this clonotype: This may be a read error, as it is one base from a much larger clone. This chain joins TRBV5-1 and TRBJ2-2, with D perhaps matching TRBD1 or TRBD2 (5 bases each). This CDR3 comprises 11 residues. Per germline, CDR1 SGHRS and CDR2 YFSETQ. CDR3 sequence (DNA): TGCGCCTGCCGACAGAGCTGGGAGCTGCTTTTT. It is translated as CACRQSWELLF.

This clonotype occurred a few times. This rearrangement joins TRBV5-4 to TRBJ1-2; 8 positions match TRBD1. Germline loops: CDR1 SGHNT, CDR2 YYREEE (reference sequence). Losses at the gene ends were 4 bases for V and 0 bases for J; bases not matched to a gene: 5. The CDR3 covers 15 residues. CDR3 bases: TGTGCCAGCAGCATAGGACAGGGCACTAACTATGGCTACACCTTC. It translates to CASSIGQGTNYGYTF.

J is TRBJ2-7 and V is TRBV15, with D uncertain. Germline V gives CDR1 LNHNV, CDR2 YYDKDF (reference sequence). The CDR3 spans 13 residues. V lost 0 bases and J lost 6, with 9 bases in between. CDR3 DNA sequence: TGTGCCACCAGCAGAGATCAGGTCTCCGAGCAGTACTTC. It is translated as CATSRDQVSEQYF. Full variable domain (outside the CDR3, taken from reference TRBV15 and TRBJ2-7): DAMVIQNPRYQVTQFGKPVTLSCSQTLNHNVMYWYQQKSSQAPKLLFHYYDKDFNNEADTPDNFQSRRPNTSFCFLDIRSPGLGDTAMYLCATSRDQVSEQYFGPGTRLTVT.

With regard to this clonotype: The junction differs from germline at one of its ends, possibly a read error. The rearrangement uses TRBV10-3 and TRBJ2-7; unclear D gene. Germline CDR1 ENHRY, CDR2 SYGVKD. This CDR3 contains 15 residues. CDR3 loop: CASSQSHQTSYEQYF. DNA for the CDR3: TGTGCCAGCAGTCAGTCACACCAGACCTCCTACGAGCAGTACTTC.

This sequence joins TRBV24-1 and TRBJ1-2; D unclear. V was clipped by 4 bases and J by 4 bases, with 15 bases between them. CDR1 and CDR2 (germline): KGHDR, SFDVKD. The CDR3 loop spans 15 amino acids. As DNA, the CDR3 is TGTGCCACCAGTGACCACCATAGCTTTAGCTATGGCTACACCTTC. Translated: CATSDHHSFSYGYTF.

The gene calls are TRBV10-3 and TRBJ1-3; D remains unclear. Trimming pared 6 bases from V and 3 bases from J, leaving 21 bases between. Germline V lookup: CDR1 ENHRY, CDR2 SYGVKD. This CDR3 has 17 amino acids. The CDR3 sequence: CAISNPPGNESGNTIYF. The CDR3 nucleotides read TGTGCCATCAGCAACCCCCCGGGGAACGAGAGTGGAAACACCATATATTTT.